Presented here are 15 T cell receptor beta chains from one specimen sequenced in a study of T cells in Graves' hyperthyroidism and ophthalmopathy. TCR beta CDR3 regions were amplified from RNA. During a first-round RT-PCR of the TCR CDR3, the HTBI primer set was used. MiXCR, applied by TCRdb to the multiplex PCR reads, yields one record per CDR3 protein. The sample lists 750,000 to 950,000 distinct CDR3 sequences; about two fifths were seen once. The material sequenced was blood. These receptors originate from a man between 18 and 29 years old with Graves' hyperthyroidism.

This sequence joins TRBV18 and TRBJ2-7; TRBD2 matches 7 bases. The V gene end was trimmed by 3 bases and the J gene end by 7 bases; junction bases not matched to a gene: 12. The V gene's germline CDR1 is KGHSH and CDR2 LQKENI. The CDR3 has 15 amino acids. The DNA of the CDR3 is TGTGCCAGCTCACCGGGGGGGGTAGCCGCGGGGGAGCAGTACTTC. Protein product: CASSPGGVAAGEQYF.

The chain couples TRBV6-1 to TRBJ2-5, with 15 positions matching TRBD2. This CDR3 is built from 16 residues. Germline V gene lookup returns CDR1 MNHNS and CDR2 SASEGT. Trimming cost V 7 bases and J 5 bases; bases outside gene matches: 8. The CDR3 DNA is TGTGCCAGCACCCCTGGACTAGCGGGGGGGCGGGAGACCCAGTACTTC. It specifies CASTPGLAGGRETQYF.

For this clonotype: A much larger clone sits a single nucleotide away, making a read error possible. V and J are TRBV2 and TRBJ2-5; 10 bases line up with TRBD2. J gave up 7 bases and V 7 bases, and 15 bases lay outside the gene matches. Germline V gene sequence: CDR1 SNHLY, CDR2 FYNNEI. The CDR3 extends over 16 amino acids. The CDR3 reads CASTPGTSAALGTQYF. DNA for the CDR3: TGTGCCAGCACCCCAGGGACTAGCGCCGCCTTAGGGACCCAGTACTTC.

This clonotype was seen more than once but under ten times. The chain carries TRBV16 and TRBJ2-7; 7 bases are shared with TRBD1. The CDR3 spans 14 residues. CDR1 KGHSY and CDR2 FQNENV come from the germline V gene. V gave up 7 bases and J gave up 3 bases; unmatched junction bases: 9. CDR3 in amino acids: CASTTTGPRYEQYF. CDR3 bases: TGTGCCAGCACCACGACAGGGCCTCGCTACGAGCAGTACTTC.

The rearrangement uses TRBV7-9 and TRBJ1-5; D not resolved. This CDR3 has 15 amino acids. V was cut by 6 bases and J by 6 bases, with 18 bases left in between. Germline V gene lookup returns CDR1 SEHNR and CDR2 FQNEAQ (reference sequence). CDR3 amino acids: CASSEARTQVQPQHF. The CDR3 bases are TGTGCCAGCAGTGAGGCCCGCACCCAAGTTCAGCCCCAGCATTTT.

V and J are TRBV25-1 and TRBJ2-7; tentatively, D is TRBD1 (5 bases). This CDR3 has 16 amino acids. Trimming pared 1 base from V and 5 bases from J, leaving 18 bases between. Germline CDR1 reads MGHDK; CDR2 reads SYGVNS. CDR3: CASSELVGQEGNEQYF. CDR3 nucleotides: TGTGCCAGCAGTGAATTGGTGGGGCAGGAAGGGAACGAGCAGTACTTC.

This chain uses TRBV7-2 with TRBJ2-7, with D hard to call. This CDR3 has 16 amino acids. Trimming took off 6 bases at V and 0 bases at J, with 18 bases between the two ends. CDR1 is SGHTA, CDR2 FQGNSA, per germline. CDR3 coding DNA: TGTGCCAGCAGTGCTAGGAAGGGTCCTTACTCCTACGAGCAGTACTTC. Its protein is CASSARKGPYSYEQYF.

The chain combines TRBV20-1 with TRBJ1-5; no clear D gene. Looked up from germline, CDR1 is DFQATT and CDR2 is SNEGSKA (reference sequence). CDR3 size: 16 residues. The germline V and J ends were trimmed by 3 bases and 5 bases, with 20 bases remaining between them. The CDR3 is CSASRPGVVTYQPQHF. The CDR3 nucleotides read TGCAGTGCTAGCCGGCCGGGTGTGGTCACCTATCAGCCCCAGCATTTT.

Comments on this clonotype: A junction boundary mismatches the germline segment, possibly from a read error. The rearrangement links TRBV6-5 to TRBJ1-3; D is unclear. The CDR3 runs 14 residues. Germline CDR1 reads MNHEY; CDR2 reads SVGAGI. This CDR3 is CASTDTTSGNAIYF. Written as DNA, the CDR3 is TGTGCCAGCACCGACACGACCTCTGGAAACGCCATATATTTT.

CDR3 nucleotide sequence: TGTGCCAGCAGCCAGGAGGGGGGGGCGAAGGAGACCCAGTACTTC. Amino acid sequence: CASSQEGGAKETQYF. The V and J genes are TRBV7-9 and TRBJ2-5, with D maybe TRBD2 (7 bases). The CDR3 consists of 15 residues. From germline, CDR1 is SEHNR and CDR2 FQNEAQ (reference sequence). V shed 5 bases and J shed 5 bases, with 18 bases lying between them.

The chain recombines TRBV24-1 with TRBJ2-5; 7 bases agree with TRBD1. Germline lookup yields CDR1 KGHDR and CDR2 SFDVKD. J was trimmed by 3 bases and V by 3 bases; bases with no gene match: 6. The CDR3 extends over 15 amino acids. The CDR3 DNA reads TGTGCCACCAGTGATCCCGGACAGGAGGAAGAGACCCAGTACTTC. This translates into CATSDPGQEEETQYF.

With regard to this clonotype: At one end, the junction sequence differs from germline, possibly due to a read error. This chain connects TRBV7-8 to TRBJ1-5; the match to TRBD1 covers 7 bases. Germline values: CDR1 SGHVS, CDR2 FQNEAQ. CDR3 length equals 13 residues. The CDR3, as DNA: TGTGCCTGCAGCCCAGGGGGGAACCAGCCCCAGCATTTT. Encoded protein: CACSPGGNQPQHF.

This clonotype was seen once. The chain joins TRBV7-9 to TRBJ2-7; D gene unclear. Trimming stripped 5 bases from V and 0 bases from J, with 11 bases between. This CDR3 has 14 residues. The germline V gene has CDR1 SEHNR and CDR2 FQNEAQ (reference sequence). This CDR3 is CASSQAESSYEQYF. CDR3 nucleotides: TGTGCCAGCAGCCAGGCGGAAAGCTCCTACGAGCAGTACTTC.

The CDR3 DNA reads as TGTGCCTGCCAGGGAGTTTTATCCTACGAGCAGTACTTC. This translates into CACQGVLSYEQYF. The chain combines TRBV19 with TRBJ2-7; D may match TRBD1 or TRBD2 (5 bases each). Germline CDR1 reads LNHDA; CDR2 reads SQIVND (reference sequence). The germline V and J ends were trimmed by 11 bases and 1 base, with 15 bases remaining between them. The CDR3 is 13 residues long.

The CDR3 reads CASSRGPSSSYEQYF. CDR3 DNA: TGTGCCAGCAGCCGTGGACCCAGCAGCTCCTACGAGCAGTACTTC. J is TRBJ2-7 and V is TRBV6-6; D gene uncertain. The V gene lost 6 bases and the J gene lost 0 bases, with 15 bases spanning the gap. Looked up from germline, CDR1 is MNHNY and CDR2 is SVGAGI (reference sequence). There are 15 residues in the CDR3.